These 29 T cell receptor beta chains originate from one sample sequenced in a study of OX40 agonist ivuxolimab in advanced cancers. Libraries were prepared by immunoSEQ multiplex PCR; TCRdb keeps only in-frame clonotypes and omits some of them. The sample holds some 45,000 clones; 65% to 85% are singletons and the top ten take over 4.5%. This sample comprised CD4+ or CD8+ T cells sorted from blood, obtained in a trial of the OX40 agonist ivuxolimab. These receptors were obtained from an adult with an advanced solid tumor such as melanoma, head and neck, liver or kidney cancer.

DNA for the CDR3: TGTGCCAGCAGGGCGGGGGGCTCTGGGGCCAACGTCCTGACTTTC. Protein: CASRAGGSGANVLTF. This chain joins TRBV6-1 and TRBJ2-6, with 8 bases identical to TRBD2. J gave up 0 bases and V 6 bases, and 1 base lay outside the gene matches. CDR3 length equals 15 residues. The germline gives CDR1 MNHNS, CDR2 SASEGT.

CDR3 protein: CAISVKGEDGYTF. The CDR3 DNA sequence: TGTGCCATCAGTGTAAAGGGGGAGGATGGCTACACCTTC. The chain uses TRBV10-3 and TRBJ1-2, with a possible D match to TRBD1 (6 bases). Trimming removed 4 bases from V and 6 bases from J, with 12 bases in between. The germline V gene has CDR1 ENHRY and CDR2 SYGVKD. This CDR3 has 13 residues.

V is TRBV19 and J is TRBJ2-7; D is perhaps TRBD1 (6 bases). Germline V gene lookup returns CDR1 LNHDA and CDR2 SQIVND (reference sequence). This CDR3 region has 12 residues. V was cut by 11 bases and J by 1 base, with 12 bases left in between. DNA for the CDR3: TGTGCCCGGACAGAGTTATCCTACGAGCAGTACTTC. Translating gives CARTELSYEQYF.

The V and J genes are TRBV29-1 and TRBJ2-7; D gene ambiguous. The CDR3 covers 12 residues. Germline V gives CDR1 SQVTM, CDR2 ANQGSEA. Trimming shortened V by 4 bases and J by 6 bases, and 13 bases separated the two germline ends. The CDR3 here is CSVGISRGEQYF. DNA of the CDR3: TGCAGCGTTGGAATTTCCCGAGGCGAGCAGTACTTC.

V gene TRBV6-6 combines with J gene TRBJ2-1; D is unresolved. The CDR3 extends over 12 amino acids. Per the germline V gene, CDR1 is MNHNY and CDR2 is SVGAGI (reference sequence). Trimming cost V 7 bases and J 1 base, with 5 bases left between them. The CDR3 DNA reads as TGTGCCAGCACCGATTCCTACAATGAGCAGTTCTTC. It encodes CASTDSYNEQFF.

The chain has TRBV30 and TRBJ2-3; 13 positions match TRBD2. V was clipped by 4 bases and J by 6 bases; unmatched bases: 10. In germline, CDR1 is GTSNPN, CDR2 SVGIG (reference sequence). The CDR3 sequence is 16 residues long. The DNA for the CDR3 is TGTGCCTGGACCACTAGCGGGAGGGCCGGGATGGATACGCAGTATTTT. Its translation is CAWTTSGRAGMDTQYF.

This clone was recorded a few times. The V and J genes are TRBV30 and TRBJ1-5; 8 bases align to TRBD1. Trimming took 0 bases from V and 9 from J; bases not matched to a gene: 4. The CDR3 has 13 residues. The germline V gene has CDR1 GTSNPN and CDR2 SVGIG (reference sequence). Written as DNA, the CDR3 is TGTGCCTGGAGTGTGACAGGGGATGTGCCCCAGCATTTT. This sequence encodes CAWSVTGDVPQHF.

This clone was picked up one time. This sequence joins TRBV5-1 and TRBJ2-3; perhaps TRBD2 as D (5 bases). Germline CDR1 is SGHRS and CDR2 is YFSETQ. The CDR3 covers 17 residues. Trimming shortened V by 1 base and J by 9 bases, and 24 bases separated the two germline ends. The CDR3 sequence: CASSLLGGSVRVGTQYF. CDR3 nucleotide sequence: TGCGCCAGCAGCTTGCTTGGTGGCTCGGTGAGGGTCGGCACGCAGTATTTT.

The V and J genes are TRBV5-5 and TRBJ1-3; D gene uncertain. V was pared by 5 bases and J by 4 bases, with 13 bases between. The CDR3 has 14 amino acids. The germline gives CDR1 SGHKS, CDR2 YYEKEE (reference sequence). CDR3 protein: CASSLILGGNTIYF. The DNA of the CDR3 is TGTGCCAGCAGTCTAATATTAGGAGGAAACACCATATATTTT.

V and J are TRBV10-3 and TRBJ2-5; the match to TRBD1 covers 9 bases. From germline, CDR1 is ENHRY and CDR2 SYGVKD. CDR3 length: 15 residues. The V segment lost 10 bases and the J segment 2 bases; nucleotides outside the gene matches: 11. In nucleotides, the CDR3 is TGTGCCACCTCTAAACCGGGACAGGGTCAAGAGACCCAGTACTTC. It yields the protein CATSKPGQGQETQYF.

The rearrangement joins TRBV7-8 to TRBJ2-5, with D tentatively TRBD1 or TRBD2 (5 bases each). Trimming shortened V by 1 base and J by 5 bases, and 11 bases separated the two germline ends. Germline lookup yields CDR1 SGHVS and CDR2 FQNEAQ. This CDR3 has 14 residues. The CDR3 region has the DNA TGTGCCAGCAGCTTAGAAGAGGGGTGGGAGACCCAGTACTTC. It yields the protein CASSLEEGWETQYF.

This clone occurred a few times. The V call is TRBV5-5, the J call TRBJ1-1; D might be TRBD1 (5 bases). The CDR3 covers 15 residues. The germline gives CDR1 SGHKS, CDR2 YYEKEE (reference sequence). V dropped 4 bases and J dropped 1 base, with 14 bases sitting between them. As DNA, the CDR3 is TGTGCCAGCAGCCCACTCGGGGGTGGGAACACTGAAGCTTTCTTT. Its translation is CASSPLGGGNTEAFF.

V and J are TRBV30 and TRBJ2-7; 10 bases line up with TRBD1. J lost 4 bases, V lost 0 bases, and 3 bases had no gene match. The V gene's germline CDR1 is GTSNPN and CDR2 SVGIG (reference sequence). The CDR3 has 14 residues. CDR3 coding DNA: TGTGCCTGGAGTGTAGGGACAGGGGTGTACGAGCAGTACTTC. Translating gives CAWSVGTGVYEQYF.

The V gene is TRBV6-5, the J gene TRBJ1-4, with D maybe TRBD1 (5 bases). The CDR3 runs to 14 residues. CDR1 and CDR2 (germline): MNHEY, SVGAGI. V gave up 9 bases and J gave up 8 bases, with 19 bases separating them. For the CDR3, the DNA is TGTGCCAGTACCCAGGATGTATGGGGGGAAAAACTGTTTTTT. Its translation is CASTQDVWGEKLFF.

The chain carries TRBV28 and TRBJ2-7, with D unclear. CDR3 size: 12 residues. Germline V gene data show CDR1 as MDHEN and CDR2 as SYDVKM. The germline V and J ends were trimmed by 6 bases and 1 base, with 7 bases remaining between them. This CDR3 reads CASRTVSYEQYF. The CDR3 DNA sequence: TGTGCCAGCAGAACAGTGTCCTACGAGCAGTACTTC.

This rearrangement joins TRBV6-5 to TRBJ2-7, with TRBD2 identical over 7 bases. With 5 bases clipped from V and 2 bases from J, the junction kept 9 bases outside the gene matches. The CDR3 runs 15 residues. CDR1 and CDR2 (germline): MNHEY, SVGAGI. This CDR3 is CASSLRGGTTYEQYF. The CDR3 DNA follows: TGTGCCAGCAGTCTTCGGGGAGGGACCACCTACGAGCAGTACTTC.

This clone turned up a few times. The junction departs from the called germline gene at one end, perhaps through a read error. The V and J genes are TRBV28 and TRBJ2-7, with 10 bases fitting TRBD1. Germline V gene lookup returns CDR1 MDHEN and CDR2 SYDVKM. The CDR3 spans 13 residues. The CDR3 bases are TGTGCCATCGAGGGCGGGGACAGGGGCCTCGTCGACTTC. Translation gives CAIEGGDRGLVDF.

The CDR3 reads CASRDRGVSSPYEQYF. CDR3 bases: TGTGCCAGCAGAGATCGGGGGGTCTCATCACCGTACGAGCAGTACTTC. This sequence joins TRBV6-6 and TRBJ2-7, with 7 bases identical to TRBD2. CDR1 MNHNY and CDR2 SVGAGI come from the germline V gene (reference sequence). The CDR3 runs to 16 residues. J was trimmed by 4 bases and V by 6 bases; bases with no gene match: 15.

The V and J genes are TRBV28 and TRBJ1-1; TRBD1 matches at 9 bases. J lost 1 base, V lost 4 bases, and 7 bases had no gene match. Germline lookup yields CDR1 MDHEN and CDR2 SYDVKM. CDR3 length equals 16 residues. CDR3 protein: CASSSGTGRTNTEAFF. CDR3 bases: TGTGCCAGCAGTTCCGGGACAGGGAGAACGAACACTGAAGCTTTCTTT.

The CDR3 DNA reads TGTGCCAGCAGCTTTACAGGATACAATGAGCAGTTCTTC. It yields the protein CASSFTGYNEQFF. This rearrangement joins TRBV7-9 to TRBJ2-1, with D perhaps matching TRBD1 (5 bases). This CDR3 has 13 residues. Trimming removed 3 bases from V and 4 bases from J, with 7 bases in between. The V gene's germline CDR1 is SEHNR and CDR2 FQNEAQ (reference sequence).

This chain uses TRBV29-1 with TRBJ1-2; D gene uncertain. Germline V CDR1 and CDR2: SQVTM, ANQGSEA. Trimming removed 7 bases at V and 8 bases at J, with 17 bases between. The CDR3 is made up of 12 amino acids. Here the CDR3 DNA reads TGCAGCGCCCTACTCTCAGCCAGGGGCTACACCTTC. This translates into CSALLSARGYTF.

The DNA of the CDR3 is TGTGCCAGCAGCGTAAACAGGGGGGAAGAGACCCAGTACTTC. Residues: CASSVNRGEETQYF. The rearrangement joins TRBV2 to TRBJ2-5; 8 positions match TRBD1. The CDR3 spans 14 residues. Looked up from germline, CDR1 is SNHLY and CDR2 is FYNNEI. The junction had 6 bases not matched to a gene; V was cut back by 6 bases and J by 3 bases.

The chain uses TRBV7-8 and TRBJ2-7, with D maybe TRBD2 (5 bases). V was clipped by 1 base and J by 7 bases, with 5 bases between them. This CDR3 is 11 amino acids long. The germline V gene has CDR1 SGHVS and CDR2 FQNEAQ. The CDR3 here is CASSLGREQYF. CDR3 nucleotides: TGTGCCAGCAGCTTAGGGAGGGAGCAGTACTTC.

The chain is built from TRBV13 and TRBJ2-1; tentatively, D is TRBD1 or TRBD2 (6 bases each). V dropped 1 base and J dropped 9 bases, with 13 bases sitting between them. The CDR3 is 14 residues long. Germline lookup yields CDR1 PRHDT and CDR2 FYEKMQ (reference sequence). CDR3 in amino acids: CASSLDSPGAEQFF. CDR3 coding DNA: TGTGCCAGCAGCTTAGACTCCCCGGGGGCTGAGCAGTTCTTC.

V and J are TRBV2 and TRBJ1-5; 7 bases align to TRBD1. V was pared by 6 bases and J by 13 bases, with 12 bases of the junction left unmatched. The CDR3 is 13 residues long. The V gene's germline CDR1 is SNHLY and CDR2 FYNNEI. CDR3 coding DNA: TGTGCCAGCAGGTTAGGAAACAGGGGCCATCAGCATTTT. It is translated as CASRLGNRGHQHF.

The chain recombines TRBV30 with TRBJ1-5; D is unresolved. Germline lookup yields CDR1 GTSNPN and CDR2 SVGIG (reference sequence). The length of the CDR3 is 15 residues. V gave up 2 bases and J gave up 2 bases, with 13 bases separating them. This CDR3 reads CAWSLGGSRNQPQHF. As DNA, the CDR3 is TGTGCCTGGAGTTTGGGAGGGAGCCGCAATCAGCCCCAGCATTTT.

The V call is TRBV9, the J call TRBJ1-2, with D possibly TRBD1 on 6 matching bases. Germline loops: CDR1 SGDLS, CDR2 YYNGEE. CDR3 length: 15 residues. Trimming shortened V by 2 bases and J by 3 bases, and 14 bases separated the two germline ends. The CDR3 coding sequence is TGTGCCAGCAGCGTTCGGGGGGCTAGGGACTATGGCTACACCTTC. This gives the protein CASSVRGARDYGYTF.

This clone has just one count. One junction end does not reproduce the germline sequence, and a read error may be involved. The chain couples TRBV2 to TRBJ2-1, with 9 positions matching TRBD2. The CDR3 is made up of 13 amino acids. Germline loops: CDR1 SNHLY, CDR2 FYNNEI. The CDR3 sequence: CASSEAPGLAPIF. The CDR3 DNA reads TGTGCCAGCAGTGAAGCTCCAGGACTAGCGCCCATCTTC.

The rearrangement uses TRBV2 and TRBJ2-3, with TRBD1 identical over 8 bases. This CDR3 comprises 14 residues. V was pared by 6 bases and J by 4 bases, with 6 bases of the junction left unmatched. Germline CDR1 reads SNHLY; CDR2 reads FYNNEI. The CDR3 coding sequence is TGTGCCAGCAGCAGGGGGCTGGGGGCAGATACGCAGTATTTT. Residues: CASSRGLGADTQYF.